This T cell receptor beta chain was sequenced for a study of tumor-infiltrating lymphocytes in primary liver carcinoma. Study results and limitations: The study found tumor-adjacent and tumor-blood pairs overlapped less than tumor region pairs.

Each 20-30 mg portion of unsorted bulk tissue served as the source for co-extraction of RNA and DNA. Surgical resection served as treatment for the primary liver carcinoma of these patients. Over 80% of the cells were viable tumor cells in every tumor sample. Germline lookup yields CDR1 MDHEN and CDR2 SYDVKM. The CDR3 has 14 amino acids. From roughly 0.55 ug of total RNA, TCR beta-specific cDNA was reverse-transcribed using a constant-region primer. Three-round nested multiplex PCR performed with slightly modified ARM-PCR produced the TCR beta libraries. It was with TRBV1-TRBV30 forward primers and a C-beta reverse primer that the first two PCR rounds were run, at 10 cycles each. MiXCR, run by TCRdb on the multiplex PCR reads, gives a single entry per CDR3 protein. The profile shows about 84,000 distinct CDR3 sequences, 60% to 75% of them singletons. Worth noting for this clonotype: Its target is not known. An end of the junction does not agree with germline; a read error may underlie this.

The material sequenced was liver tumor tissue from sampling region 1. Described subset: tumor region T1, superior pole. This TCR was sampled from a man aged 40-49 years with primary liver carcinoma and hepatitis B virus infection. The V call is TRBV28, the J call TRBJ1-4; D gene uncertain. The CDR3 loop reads CVSSLSGEREKLFF. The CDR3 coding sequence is TGTGTCAGCAGTTTATCTGGAGAGCGGGAAAAACTGTTTTTT.